This T cell receptor beta chain was captured by sequencing in a study of beta chain features in type 1 diabetes. Study observations and caveats: For Type 1 diabetes patients, all four CD4+ subsets carried TCRB CDR3s that were moderately but significantly shorter.

Of the isolated RNA, all was reverse transcribed, and so the sequenced material was expressed TCRB transcripts. TCRdb keeps only in-frame clones here, not all; method: immunoSEQ multiplex PCR. The data show 600,000 to 700,000 clones, around an eighth seen once. With V trimmed by 0 bases and J by 8 bases, 5 bases remained unmatched. The CDR3 totals 14 residues. CDR1 is MNHNY, CDR2 SVGAGI, per germline (reference sequence). Concerning this clone itself: The antigen is unknown.

The gene calls are TRBV6-6 and TRBJ1-1, with 8 bases matching TRBD1. The sequenced material came from naive CD4+ T cells from blood. This clonotype originated in a man younger than 35 with type 1 diabetes. The CDR3 DNA is TGTGCCAGCAGTTACTCGACCGGACAGGGCGAAGCTTTCTTT. It is translated as CASSYSTGQGEAFF.